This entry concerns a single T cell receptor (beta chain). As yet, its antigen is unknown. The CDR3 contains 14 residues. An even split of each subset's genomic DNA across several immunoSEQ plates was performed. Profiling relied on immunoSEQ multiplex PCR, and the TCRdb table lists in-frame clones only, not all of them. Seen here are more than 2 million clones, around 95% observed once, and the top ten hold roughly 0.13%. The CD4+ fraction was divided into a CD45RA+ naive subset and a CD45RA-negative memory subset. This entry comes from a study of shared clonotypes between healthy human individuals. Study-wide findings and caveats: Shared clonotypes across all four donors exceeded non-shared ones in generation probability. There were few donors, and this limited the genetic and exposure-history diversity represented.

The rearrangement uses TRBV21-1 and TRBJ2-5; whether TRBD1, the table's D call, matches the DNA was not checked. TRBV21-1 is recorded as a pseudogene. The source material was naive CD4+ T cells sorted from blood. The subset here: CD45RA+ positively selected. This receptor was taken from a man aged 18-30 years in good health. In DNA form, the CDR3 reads TGTGCCAGCGGGCTAAACAACCCCAGGGAGACCCAGTACTTC. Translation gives CASGLNNPRETQYF.